Below, 8 T cell receptor beta chains from the same sample are listed, as sequenced in a study of technical replicates of blood from four donors. The table came from immunoSEQ multiplex PCR; TCRdb's copy has only in-frame clones and leaves some out. The data show 64,000 or so clones, 86% seen once. The sample consisted of PBMCs. Receptor source: a human donor in good health. Some clones in this sample may be carry-over from other donors' samples.

The gene calls are TRBV30 and TRBJ2-7; D gene uncertain. CDR3 length: 11 amino acids. The V end was cut by 0 bases, the J end by 6 bases, with 6 bases between. In germline, CDR1 is GTSNPN, CDR2 SVGIG (reference sequence). As DNA, the CDR3 is TGTGCCTGGAGTGTGCCCGGCGAGCAGTACTTC. It codes for CAWSVPGEQYF.

This clone was counted a single time. The V and J genes are TRBV5-1 and TRBJ2-5; tentatively, D is TRBD1 (6 bases). Trimming took 2 bases from V and 0 from J, leaving 8 bases between them. CDR1 SGHRS and CDR2 YFSETQ come from the germline V gene. This CDR3 region has 14 residues. The CDR3 loop is CASSLQGNQETQYF. In nucleotides, the CDR3 is TGCGCCAGCAGCTTACAGGGCAACCAAGAGACCCAGTACTTC.

CDR3 DNA: TGTGCCAGCAGTAAAGAAGGAGGGGTAAGCACAGATACGCAGTATTTT. Translating gives CASSKEGGVSTDTQYF. The chain employs TRBV6-6 and TRBJ2-3; the D gene is possibly TRBD2 (6 bases). Germline CDR1 and CDR2: MNHNY and SVGAGI (reference sequence). V was shortened by 5 bases and J by 0 bases, with 15 bases between the two germline ends. The CDR3 is 16 residues long.

The chain couples TRBV4-3 to TRBJ2-1, with 11 bases that match TRBD2. Trimming took 5 bases from V and 7 from J; bases not matched to a gene: 7. This CDR3 has 15 amino acids. Germline values: CDR1 LGHNA, CDR2 YSLEER. In DNA, the CDR3 is TGCGCCAGCAGCTCTTTAGCGGGGGGGCGTAATGAGCAGTTCTTC. Residues: CASSSLAGGRNEQFF.

This clone was recorded only once. J is TRBJ1-1 and V is TRBV27; 7 nucleotides align to TRBD1. With V trimmed by 7 bases and J by 0 bases, 8 bases remained unmatched. The length of the CDR3 is 15 residues. Germline V gives CDR1 MNHEY, CDR2 SMNVEV (reference sequence). The CDR3 DNA sequence: TGTGCCAGCACCTTCGGGACAGTAATGAACACTGAAGCTTTCTTT. It codes for CASTFGTVMNTEAFF.

V gene TRBV20-1 combines with J gene TRBJ2-1; D remains unclear. The germline V gene encodes CDR1 DFQATT and CDR2 SNEGSKA (reference sequence). Trimming took off 5 bases at V and 5 bases at J, with 4 bases between the two ends. The CDR3 totals 10 residues. The CDR3 spells CSAGHNEQFF. The DNA of the CDR3 is TGCAGTGCTGGCCACAATGAGCAGTTCTTC.

The chain uses TRBV9 and TRBJ2-2; 7 bases line up with TRBD1. J lost 6 bases, V lost 3 bases, and 8 bases had no gene match. This CDR3 contains 15 residues. Germline V gene lookup returns CDR1 SGDLS and CDR2 YYNGEE. CDR3 in amino acids: CASSARTGGAGELFF. The CDR3 coding sequence is TGTGCCAGCAGCGCAAGGACAGGTGGGGCCGGGGAGCTGTTTTTT.

The V gene is TRBV7-3, the J gene TRBJ2-7; TRBD2 agrees at 8 bases. The V and J ends lost 3 bases and 0 bases, in that order; junction bases with no gene match: 16. Per the germline V gene, CDR1 is SGHTA and CDR2 is FQGTGA. The CDR3 length is 19 residues. The CDR3 region has the DNA TGTGCCAGCAGCTTGTGGACCTTAGGTAGCGGGGCGAGCTCCTACGAGCAGTACTTC. This encodes CASSLWTLGSGASSYEQYF. Full variable domain (remainder filled in from reference TRBV7-3 and TRBJ2-7): GAGVSQTPSNKVTEKGKYVELRCDPISGHTALYWYRQSLGQGPEFLIYFQGTGAADDSGLPNDRFFAVRPEGSVSTLKIQRTERGDSAVYLCASSLWTLGSGASSYEQYFGPGTRLTVT.